Given below is one TCR beta chain in context. No antigen is known for it. The CDR3 length is 14 residues. Trimming cost V 6 bases and J 7 bases; bases outside gene matches: 7. The germline V gene has CDR1 LGHNT and CDR2 FRNRAP. The entry originates in a study of CD4 T cell repertoires in COVID-19. Findings and caveats of the study: In SARS-CoV and/or HKU1 spike cultures, between roughly 6 and 27% of SARS-CoV-2 clonotypes reappeared. Two or all three memory subsets shared several highly expanded SARS-CoV-2-reactive clonotypes.

Produced via immunoSEQ multiplex PCR; TCRdb's table is partial and in-frame only. The top ten hold over 0.45% of the sample, which has fewer than 100,000 clones, 80% to 90% seen once. The input for sequencing was CD4+ T cells from peripheral blood, taken after recovery from COVID-19. This clonotype was sampled from a human donor who had COVID-19. V and J are TRBV12-5 and TRBJ2-5; 11 bases agree with TRBD1. For the CDR3, the DNA is TGTGCTAGTGGAGGGACAGGGGGTGGCGTGACCCAGTACTTC. It codes for CASGGTGGGVTQYF. Filled out from reference TRBV12-5 and TRBJ2-5, the complete variable domain reads DARVTQTPRHKVTEMGQEVTMRCQPILGHNTVFWYRQTMMQGLELLAYFRNRAPLDDSGMPKDRFSAEMPDATLATLKIQPSEPRDSAVYFCASGGTGGGVTQYFGPGTRLLVL.